Presented here are 22 T cell receptor beta chains from one specimen sequenced in a study of T-cell reconstitution after alpha-beta-depleted transplantation in children. Unique molecular identifiers were incorporated when the TCRbeta library was constructed. Each CDR3 protein is one row after TCRdb ran MiXCR on the PCR reads. Counted here are 550,000 to 800,000 distinct CDR3 sequences, around 13% occurring once; the ten biggest clones make up roughly 0.84%. The sample in question was PBMCs, obtained before TCRalphabeta/CD19-depleted stem cell transplant. These receptors came from a girl aged 2-10 years with congenital amegakaryocytic thrombocytopenia, due to receive a stem cell transplant.

This clonotype turned up a few times. The chain uses TRBV20-1 and TRBJ1-1; D is unclear. The CDR3 is 12 residues long. CDR1 DFQATT and CDR2 SNEGSKA come from the germline V gene (reference sequence). V was trimmed by 2 bases and J by 6 bases, leaving 10 bases between them. This CDR3 reads CSARWGSPEAFF. The CDR3 nucleotides read TGCAGTGCTAGATGGGGTTCCCCTGAAGCTTTCTTT.

This clonotype was found a few times. The J gene is TRBJ2-1, the V gene TRBV25-1, with 9 bases fitting TRBD2. The V gene end was trimmed by 4 bases and the J gene end by 4 bases; junction bases not matched to a gene: 11. This CDR3 contains 17 residues. From germline, CDR1 is MGHDK and CDR2 SYGVNS. The CDR3 region is CASSAISGSGVYNEQFF. CDR3 sequence (DNA): TGTGCCAGCAGTGCGATTAGCGGGAGTGGTGTATACAATGAGCAGTTCTTC.

V is TRBV7-8 and J is TRBJ2-7; 8 bases line up with TRBD2. Germline assignment: CDR1 SGHVS and CDR2 FQNEAQ. This CDR3 contains 17 residues. V lost 2 bases and J lost 4; bases outside the gene matches: 13. The CDR3 DNA is TGTGCCAGCAGCTTACTTCCCTTACTAGCGGAGAAGTACGAGCAGTACTTC. Amino acids: CASSLLPLLAEKYEQYF.

This clonotype was found once. The J gene is TRBJ1-5, the V gene TRBV12-3 or TRBV12-4; 10 nucleotides match TRBD1. The CDR3 totals 22 residues. Trimming removed 0 bases from V and 1 base from J; junction bases left unmatched: 18. DNA of the CDR3: TGTGCCAGCAGTTTAGCATTAGGGACAGGGGTCTCGGTATTCGGCAGCAATCAGCCCCAGCATTTT. Its protein product is CASSLALGTGVSVFGSNQPQHF.

The table lists this clonotype with a few counts. This chain joins TRBV5-1 and TRBJ2-4; no clear D. CDR1 is SGHRS and CDR2 is YFSETQ in the germline V gene. The V gene lost 0 bases and the J gene lost 6 bases, with 10 bases spanning the gap. The CDR3 has 14 residues. This chain's CDR3 is CASSLDQIRNIQYF. The DNA of the CDR3 is TGCGCCAGCAGCTTGGATCAGATCAGAAACATTCAGTACTTC.

The chain recombines TRBV29-1 with TRBJ1-1; D may be TRBD1 (5 bases). CDR3 length: 13 amino acids. Germline V gene sequence: CDR1 SQVTM, CDR2 ANQGSEA. The V end lost 3 bases, the J end lost 0 bases, and 8 bases lay between the germline ends. For the CDR3, the DNA is TGCAGCGTTGACGGAGGGGTGAACACTGAAGCTTTCTTT. Encoded protein: CSVDGGVNTEAFF. The whole variable domain, filled in from reference TRBV29-1 and TRBJ1-1, reads SAVISQKPSRDICQRGTSLTIQCQVDSQVTMMFWYRQQPGQSLTLIATANQGSEATYESGFVIDKFPISRPNLTFSTLTVSNMSPEDSSIYLCSVDGGVNTEAFFGQGTRLTVV.

This clonotype showed up many times. The chain recombines TRBV14 with TRBJ1-1; no definite D call. The CDR3 sequence is 19 residues long. V was pared by 0 bases and J by 0 bases, with 20 bases between. Germline-derived CDR1 and CDR2 are SGHDN and FVKESK. The CDR3 reads CASSQDRWQPNGMNTEAFF. The CDR3 DNA follows: TGTGCCAGCAGCCAAGATCGTTGGCAGCCGAACGGTATGAACACTGAAGCTTTCTTT. Together with reference TRBV14 and TRBJ1-1, the CDR3 gives the full variable domain: EAGVTQFPSHSVIEKGQTVTLRCDPISGHDNLYWYRRVMGKEIKFLLHFVKESKQDESGMPNNRFLAERTGGTYSTLKVQPAELEDSGVYFCASSQDRWQPNGMNTEAFFGQGTRLTVV.

This clonotype was counted a few times. V is TRBV5-1 and J is TRBJ2-7; perhaps TRBD2 as D (6 bases). The V gene's germline CDR1 is SGHRS and CDR2 YFSETQ. Trimming took 3 bases from V and 3 from J, leaving 19 bases between them. This CDR3 has 16 residues. CDR3 in amino acids: CASSWLGGTVRYEQYF. CDR3 DNA: TGCGCCAGCAGCTGGCTGGGCGGGACCGTTCGCTACGAGCAGTACTTC.

In regard to this clonotype: Just one base apart from a much larger clone, this may be a read error. The gene calls are TRBV20-1 and TRBJ2-1, with 8 nucleotides matching TRBD2. The V gene's germline CDR1 is DFQATT and CDR2 SNEGSKA (reference sequence). This CDR3 is 17 amino acids long. The DNA of the CDR3 is TGCTGTGCTAGGAAGTTTAGAGCGGGAGTAAGAATTGATGAGCAGTTCTTC. Encoded protein: CCARKFRAGVRIDEQFF.

This clonotype was picked up many times. The V gene is TRBV9, the J gene TRBJ2-1, with no clear D. CDR3 length: 14 amino acids. The ends were cut back, 7 bases at V and 0 bases at J, with 11 bases in the middle. CDR1 and CDR2 (germline): SGDLS, YYNGEE. The chain's CDR3 is CASSAESSYNEQFF. CDR3 DNA: TGTGCCAGCTCCGCGGAGAGCTCCTACAATGAGCAGTTCTTC.

This clonotype occurred many times. The V call is TRBV6-2 or TRBV6-3, the J call TRBJ2-7; D is unclear. Trimming removed 2 bases at V and 6 bases at J, with 8 bases between. Germline CDR1 and CDR2: MNHEY and SVGEGT. The CDR3 extends over 12 amino acids. The CDR3 sequence is CASSYPESEQYF. DNA of the CDR3: TGTGCCAGCAGTTACCCGGAGTCCGAGCAGTACTTC.

The sample holds many counts of this clonotype. CDR3 coding DNA: TGCAGCGTTGCCGACCTAACGGGTGAAAAACTGTTTTTT. Its protein product is CSVADLTGEKLFF. The chain employs TRBV29-1 and TRBJ1-4; D is unclear. Germline CDR1 reads SQVTM; CDR2 reads ANQGSEA. The length of the CDR3 is 13 residues. Trimming stripped 4 bases from V and 7 bases from J, with 13 bases between.

Turning to this clonotype: Germline and junction disagree at one end, which may indicate a read error. The J gene is TRBJ1-5, the V gene TRBV20-1; 7 bases map to TRBD1. In germline, CDR1 is DFQATT, CDR2 SNEGSKA (reference sequence). The CDR3 has 18 residues. The CDR3 DNA is TGCTGTGCTAGAGATTTGACCGGCCCAGGGGGGGGCAATCAGCCCCAGCATTTT. Protein product: CCARDLTGPGGGNQPQHF.

This clonotype was detected ten times or more. V gene TRBV7-9 combines with J gene TRBJ2-5; 7 positions agree with TRBD1. The germline V gene has CDR1 SEHNR and CDR2 FQNEAQ (reference sequence). CDR3 length: 16 residues. The V segment lost 3 bases and the J segment 0 bases; nucleotides outside the gene matches: 7. In DNA form, the CDR3 reads TGTGCCAGCAGCTTTCCTACCGGGACAGACCAAGAGACCCAGTACTTC. This codes for CASSFPTGTDQETQYF.

This clonotype occurred a few times. J is TRBJ2-1 and V is TRBV7-9, with TRBD1 matching 9 bases. Looked up from germline, CDR1 is SEHNR and CDR2 is FQNEAQ (reference sequence). The ends lost 4 bases at V and 7 bases at J; junction bases unmatched: 8. This CDR3 spans 15 amino acids. This CDR3 reads CASSSGTGRHNEQFF. Written as DNA, the CDR3 is TGTGCCAGCAGCTCCGGGACAGGGCGACATAATGAGCAGTTCTTC.

The chain uses TRBV7-9 and TRBJ2-3; D is perhaps TRBD2 (6 bases). The V end was cut by 5 bases, the J end by 2 bases, with 11 bases between. Germline V lookup: CDR1 SEHNR, CDR2 FQNEAQ (reference sequence). The CDR3 sequence is 14 residues long. This chain's CDR3 is CASSPSAYTDTQYF. Here the CDR3 DNA reads TGTGCCAGCAGCCCTAGCGCATACACAGATACGCAGTATTTT.

This clonotype has at least ten counts. The rearrangement uses TRBV20-1 and TRBJ1-1, with TRBD1 as a possible D gene (5 bases). Germline V gives CDR1 DFQATT, CDR2 SNEGSKA (reference sequence). The ends were cut back, 6 bases at V and 3 bases at J, with 17 bases in the middle. This CDR3 spans 14 amino acids. Written as DNA, the CDR3 is TGCAGTGCGCTTTTCCCACCCAGGGACACTGAAGCTTTCTTT. It codes for CSALFPPRDTEAFF.

The chain recombines TRBV18 with TRBJ2-5; D is possibly TRBD2 (6 bases). V lost 2 bases to trimming and J lost 3 bases, with 22 bases between them. CDR1 is KGHSH, CDR2 LQKENI, per germline. The CDR3 is made up of 18 amino acids. Written as DNA, the CDR3 is TGTGCCAGCTCACCAAGTGATCGCAGCGCGGGATTCAAAGAGACCCAGTACTTC. It specifies CASSPSDRSAGFKETQYF.

This clonotype was recorded many times. This rearrangement joins TRBV5-1 to TRBJ2-7, with D possibly matching TRBD2 (6 bases). The ends were cut back, 0 bases at V and 3 bases at J, with 16 bases in the middle. The V gene's germline CDR1 is SGHRS and CDR2 YFSETQ. The CDR3 is 16 amino acids. CDR3 nucleotides: TGCGCCAGCAGCTTGGGGGGACTCGTGGGGGTCTACGAGCAGTACTTC. It yields the protein CASSLGGLVGVYEQYF. The whole variable domain, remainder taken from reference TRBV5-1 and TRBJ2-7, is KAGVTQTPRYLIKTRGQQVTLSCSPISGHRSVSWYQQTPGQGLQFLFEYFSETQRNKGNFPGRFSGRQFSNSRSEMNVSTLELGDSALYLCASSLGGLVGVYEQYFGPGTRLTVT.

In this sample, this clonotype turned up many times. The genes are TRBV12-3 or TRBV12-4 and TRBJ2-7; D not resolved. V shed 3 bases and J shed 3 bases, with 3 bases lying between them. The CDR3 runs 11 residues. This chain's CDR3 is CASSFLYEQYF. As DNA, the CDR3 is TGTGCCAGCAGTTTCCTCTACGAGCAGTACTTC.

This chain connects TRBV5-1 to TRBJ2-1, with 12 bases matching TRBD2. The length of the CDR3 is 17 residues. The V gene's germline CDR1 is SGHRS and CDR2 YFSETQ. The J segment lost 9 bases and the V segment lost 0 bases, leaving 10 bases of the junction unmatched. CDR3 residues: CASSLGPGLAGVREQFF. The CDR3 region has the DNA TGCGCCAGCAGCTTGGGGCCGGGACTAGCGGGTGTCCGTGAGCAGTTCTTC.

This clonotype was seen repeatedly, ten times or more. CDR3 nucleotides: TGCGCCAGCAGCTTGGTCCAGAACATCGTAGAGACCCAGTACTTC. The encoded protein is CASSLVQNIVETQYF. The chain links TRBV5-1 to TRBJ2-5; D is undetermined. CDR3 length equals 15 residues. V was shortened by 0 bases and J by 4 bases, with 13 bases between the two germline ends. CDR1 SGHRS and CDR2 YFSETQ come from the germline V gene. Full variable domain (rest looked up from reference TRBV5-1 and TRBJ2-5): KAGVTQTPRYLIKTRGQQVTLSCSPISGHRSVSWYQQTPGQGLQFLFEYFSETQRNKGNFPGRFSGRQFSNSRSEMNVSTLELGDSALYLCASSLVQNIVETQYFGPGTRLLVL.